The 3 T cell receptor beta chains in this list originate from one sample, sequenced in a study of control samples from healthy donors and cancer patients. Sequencing used immunoSEQ multiplex PCR; TCRdb keeps in-frame clones, though not all of them. The sample has 150,000 to 200,000 clones, 91% seen once; the top ten hold approximately 1.5%. The sequenced sample was blood. Every receptor here comes from a woman aged 30 to 39 in good health.

The CDR3 here is CASSYGGYSANYGYTF. The CDR3 DNA sequence: TGTGCCAGCAGTTACGGTGGGTACAGTGCTAACTATGGCTACACCTTC. The chain combines TRBV6-2 or TRBV6-3 with TRBJ1-2; D unclear. Germline V CDR1 and CDR2: MNHEY, SVGEGT. The CDR3 runs 16 residues. With 2 bases removed from V and 0 bases from J, the gap between germline ends came to 13 bases.

V usage is TRBV2 and J usage is TRBJ1-5; 8 nucleotides align to TRBD1. The ends lost 6 bases at V and 7 bases at J; junction bases unmatched: 8. CDR3 length: 14 amino acids. Germline V gene lookup returns CDR1 SNHLY and CDR2 FYNNEI. DNA for the CDR3: TGTGCCAGCAGGGAGACAGGGGTTAAGCAGCCCCAGCATTTT. Protein: CASRETGVKQPQHF.

To note about this clone: Other nucleotide sequences from this sample produce the same CDR3. The J gene is TRBJ2-2, the V gene TRBV9, with 9 bases that match TRBD1. The CDR3 runs to 15 residues. Germline V gives CDR1 SGDLS, CDR2 YYNGEE. V was clipped by 3 bases and J by 5 bases; unmatched bases: 5. The CDR3 DNA sequence: TGTGCCAGCAGCGGGGGACAGGGTCGGACCGGGGAGCTGTTTTTT. Translated, it gives CASSGGQGRTGELFF.